This TCR beta chain comes out of a study of human T cells and chemical hapten exposure. Study results and limitations: Patch test score was positively correlated with the counts of TCRs that had expanded at PT1. All donors were alopecia patients, so their immunity may differ from that of healthy people.

Trimming shortened V by 6 bases and J by 3 bases, and 6 bases separated the two germline ends. The germline V gene has CDR1 ENHRY and CDR2 SYGVKD. CDR3 length: 11 residues. The library gave individual cDNA molecules unique molecular identifiers. A single record per CDR3 protein comes from TCRdb applying MiXCR to the RACE reads. This sample has about 51,000 distinct CDR3 sequences; approximately 9.8% occur once, and the top ten carry more than 13%. Indicated time point: pre-sensitization, week 0. As for treatment: therapeutic diphenylcyclopropenone sensitization with weekly scalp DPC. About this clonotype: Its antigen remains unknown.

The chain is built from TRBV10-3 and TRBJ2-7, with D possibly TRBD1 on 5 matching bases. The input for sequencing was whole blood, taken in connection with sensitization to the hapten diphenylcyclopropenone (DPC). The clonotype was recovered from a woman aged 35 to 49 with alopecia areata. Some clones in this sample may be carry-over from other donors' samples. CDR3: CAIRGLYEQYF. Written as DNA, the CDR3 is TGTGCCATCAGGGGGCTCTACGAGCAGTACTTC.